The 22 T cell receptor beta chains below come from one sample, sequenced in a study of tumor-infiltrating lymphocytes in primary liver carcinoma. For blood RNA, unsorted whole blood served as the source, and germline DNA was extracted too. Production of TCR beta cDNA used 500 ng total RNA together with a constant-region primer. Investigators got TCR beta libraries out of three nested multiplex PCR rounds, done with slightly modified ARM-PCR. TRBV1-TRBV30 forward primers paired with a C-beta reverse primer were used in the first two PCR rounds, which ran approximately 10 cycles each. TCRdb redid the calling of the multiplex PCR reads with MiXCR, one entry per CDR3 protein. The sample contains about 310,000 distinct CDR3 sequences, 50% to 60% of which appear only once. The material sequenced was peripheral blood. The receptors were sampled from a woman in her twenties or thirties with primary liver carcinoma and hepatitis B virus infection.

This clonotype was observed many times. This chain joins TRBV6-2 or TRBV6-3 and TRBJ2-3, with D possibly being TRBD2 (5 bases). V was shortened by 7 bases and J by 3 bases, with 11 bases between the two germline ends. The V gene's germline CDR1 is MNHEY and CDR2 SVGEGT. This CDR3 has 13 amino acids. CDR3 region: CASKERPTDTQYF. The CDR3 region has the DNA TGTGCCAGCAAGGAGCGGCCTACAGATACGCAGTATTTT.

As concerns this clonotype: One base away lies a much larger clone, so this may be a sequencing read error. The rearrangement joins TRBV29-1 to TRBJ2-7; D perhaps matches TRBD1 (5 bases). This CDR3 contains 12 residues. Germline V gene lookup returns CDR1 SQVTM and CDR2 ANQGSEA. V lost 5 bases and J 3 bases, leaving 11 bases between the germline ends. CDR3 DNA sequence: TGCAGCGTTCATCAGGGCCGCTACGAGCAGTACTTC. Protein: CSVHQGRYEQYF.

This clonotype was seen ten or more times. The chain uses TRBV6-2 or TRBV6-3 and TRBJ1-2; the D is unclear. The CDR3 extends over 12 amino acids. Germline V gives CDR1 MNHEY, CDR2 SVGEGT. The V end was cut by 10 bases, the J end by 7 bases, with 16 bases between. This chain's CDR3 is CATTEGARGYTF. In DNA, the CDR3 is TGTGCCACTACAGAGGGCGCTCGTGGCTACACCTTC.

Only a few counts were recorded for this clonotype. The chain employs TRBV4-2 and TRBJ2-2; no reliable D call. The V and J ends lost 3 bases and 2 bases respectively, with 13 bases between them. The CDR3 sequence is 16 residues long. Germline CDR1 reads LGHNA; CDR2 reads YNFKEQ. This CDR3 is CASSQNSGPNTGELFF. The CDR3 DNA follows: TGTGCCAGCAGCCAGAATAGTGGGCCTAACACCGGGGAGCTGTTTTTT.

V gene TRBV11-2 combines with J gene TRBJ2-1; 9 bases are a match to TRBD2. This CDR3 region has 17 residues. The germline V gene has CDR1 SGHAT and CDR2 FQNNGV. Trimming cost V 1 base and J 11 bases; bases outside gene matches: 15. This CDR3 is CASSLGVSGSVLNKQFF. The DNA of the CDR3 is TGTGCCAGCAGCTTAGGGGTTAGCGGGAGTGTCTTGAATAAGCAGTTCTTC. Supplemented by reference TRBV11-2 and TRBJ2-1, the full variable domain reads EAGVAQSPRYKIIEKRQSVAFWCNPISGHATLYWYQQILGQGPKLLIQFQNNGVVDDSQLPKDRFSAERLKGVDSTLKIQPAKLEDSAVYLCASSLGVSGSVLNKQFFGPGTRLTVL.

About this clonotype itself: Germline and junction disagree at one end, which may indicate a read error. The chain combines TRBV11-3 with TRBJ2-1, with D hard to call. Germline V lookup: CDR1 SGHNT, CDR2 YENEEA. The CDR3 sequence is 12 residues long. This CDR3 is CASSLDGNEQFF. CDR3 bases: TGTGCCAGTAGCTTAGACGGCAATGAGCAGTTCTTC.

In this sample, this clonotype turned up many times. This chain links TRBV6-6 with TRBJ1-5; the match to TRBD1 covers 10 bases. Germline CDR1 is MNHNY and CDR2 is SVGAGI (reference sequence). The V segment lost 4 bases and the J segment 7 bases; nucleotides outside the gene matches: 4. The CDR3 totals 14 residues. This chain's CDR3 is CASSSGTGEQPQHF. CDR3 in DNA: TGTGCCAGCAGTTCCGGGACAGGGGAACAGCCCCAGCATTTT.

The chain has TRBV12-3 or TRBV12-4 and TRBJ2-5; D is perhaps TRBD2 (5 bases). V dropped 7 bases and J dropped 6 bases, with 15 bases sitting between them. The CDR3 is made up of 13 amino acids. The CDR3: CASNLGVSKTQYF. The CDR3 DNA reads as TGTGCCAGCAACCTGGGAGTCTCGAAGACCCAGTACTTC.

As for this clonotype: A much larger clone differs from this one at a single base, so this may be a read error. The genes are TRBV4-1 and TRBJ2-1, with 8 positions matching TRBD2. The CDR3 contains 19 residues. Looked up from germline, CDR1 is MGHRA and CDR2 is YSYEKL. Trimming at V came to 0 bases and at J to 15 bases, leaving 25 bases not matched to a gene. The CDR3 DNA reads as TGCGCCAGCAGCCAAGACGCGCGTCTAATAAAAGCGGGAGAGCCTTACGCGTTCTTC. Protein product: CASSQDARLIKAGEPYAFF.

A word on this clonotype: One end of the junction is discordant with germline, which a read error may explain. The chain's CDR3 is CASSQEDAGANQPQYF. As DNA, the CDR3 is TGTGCCAGCAGCCAAGAAGATGCGGGGGCCAATCAGCCCCAGTATTTT. The genes are TRBV4-1 and TRBJ1-5; D might be TRBD2 (7 bases). The J call may be in error: the DNA end matches TRBJ2-3 better. Germline V gene sequence: CDR1 MGHRA, CDR2 YSYEKL. CDR3 length: 16 amino acids.

About this clonotype itself: It may be a read error: a sequence one base away is much more abundant. The genes are TRBV29-1 and TRBJ2-6, with a tentative D call TRBD1 (5 bases). This CDR3 region has 16 residues. Germline V gene data show CDR1 as SQVTM and CDR2 as ANQGSEA. The CDR3 sequence is CSVVFAAASGANALTF. The CDR3 DNA sequence: TGCAGCGTTGTATTTGCGGCTGCCTCTGGGGCCAACGCCCTGACTTTC. Based on the CDR3 plus reference TRBV29-1 and TRBJ2-6, the full variable domain is SAVISQKPSRDICQRGTSLTIQCQVDSQVTMMFWYRQQPGQSLTLIATANQGSEATYESGFVIDKFPISRPNLTFSTLTVSNMSPEDSSIYLCSVVFAAASGANALTFGAGSRLTVL.

This clonotype was detected a few times. With a much larger clone just one base away, this may be a read error. The chain combines TRBV4-3 with TRBJ2-1; 13 positions agree with TRBD2. In germline, CDR1 is LGHNA, CDR2 YSLEER. The CDR3 runs 16 residues. In nucleotides, the CDR3 is TGCGTCAGCAGCGCCGGGACTAGCGGGAATCACAATGAGCAGTTCTTC. Its translation: CVSSAGTSGNHNEQFF.

This clonotype was detected ten times or more. The chain uses TRBV11-3 and TRBJ1-1; D might be TRBD1 (5 bases). V was clipped by 3 bases and J by 0 bases, with 11 bases between them. The germline CDR1 and CDR2 sequences are SGHNT and YENEEA. CDR3 length: 15 amino acids. The CDR3 is CASSFGGNMNTEAFF. The CDR3 DNA follows: TGTGCCAGCAGCTTCGGGGGGAATATGAACACTGAAGCTTTCTTT.

CDR3 sequence reads: CASSQVKTGWSPLHF. The DNA for the CDR3 is TGTGCCAGCAGCCAAGTAAAAACAGGCTGGTCACCCCTCCACTTT. V is TRBV4-2 and J is TRBJ1-6, with D tentatively TRBD1 (5 bases). The ends were cut back, 1 base at V and 10 bases at J, with 14 bases in the middle. Germline loops: CDR1 LGHNA, CDR2 YNFKEQ. The CDR3 extends over 15 amino acids.

Concerning this clonotype itself: Just one base apart from a much larger clone, this may be a read error. Because the CDR3 is missing its conserved closing phenylalanine or tryptophan, this is likely a read error. The gene calls are TRBV4-1 and TRBJ2-1, with unresolved D. V was trimmed by 1 base and J by 5 bases, leaving 6 bases between them. The CDR3 contains 13 residues. In germline, CDR1 is MGHRA, CDR2 YSYEKL. The CDR3 sequence is CASSQVVNNEQFL. DNA for the CDR3: TGCGCCAGCAGCCAAGTAGTAAACAATGAGCAGTTCTTA.

The chain employs TRBV29-1 and TRBJ2-3, with D maybe TRBD2 (6 bases). The CDR3 has 14 amino acids. The germline gives CDR1 SQVTM, CDR2 ANQGSEA. V lost 5 bases and J lost 5, with 17 bases in between. CDR3 region: CSVRKRVGIDTQYF. DNA of the CDR3: TGCAGCGTTCGCAAGCGGGTCGGCATAGATACGCAGTATTTT.

Of note for this clonotype: This may stem from a read error, because a much larger clone lies one nucleotide away. The chain uses TRBV10-2 and TRBJ2-7; no reliable D call. This CDR3 is built from 11 residues. Germline CDR1 reads WSHSY; CDR2 reads SAAADI. The CDR3 here is CASTGRYEKYF. The CDR3 bases are TGCGCCAGCACCGGCCGATACGAGAAGTACTTC.

The rearrangement joins TRBV11-2 to TRBJ1-4; D not certain. This CDR3 has 15 residues. Germline-derived CDR1 and CDR2 are SGHAT and FQNNGV. Trimming took off 1 base at V and 4 bases at J, with 10 bases between the two ends. CDR3 residues: CASSLGDWDNEKLFF. DNA of the CDR3: TGTGCCAGCAGCTTAGGTGACTGGGATAATGAAAAACTGTTTTTT.

Points on this clonotype: A read error is possible here, since a much larger clone lies one base away. V and J are TRBV5-5 and TRBJ2-2, with 9 bases matching TRBD1. Trimming cost V 3 bases and J 0 bases; bases outside gene matches: 6. The CDR3 extends over 17 amino acids. In germline, CDR1 is SGHKS, CDR2 YYEKEE (reference sequence). The DNA of the CDR3 is TGTGCCAGCAGCTCGCTCCGGGACAGGGCGAACACCGGGGAGCTGTTTTTT. As protein: CASSSLRDRANTGELFF.

The sample holds a few counts of this clonotype. Given a much more abundant clone one base away, this may be a read error. The J gene is TRBJ2-3, the V gene TRBV29-1, with a weak D call TRBD2 (6 bases). This CDR3 has 15 amino acids. Germline V gives CDR1 SQVTM, CDR2 ANQGSEA. CDR3 amino acids: CSATLSGQSTDTRYF. The CDR3 DNA is TGCAGCGCCACCCTCAGCGGGCAGAGCACAGATACGCGGTATTTT.

This clonotype has a handful of counts. This CDR3 is CASRSRRQAINEQFF. The CDR3 DNA follows: TGCGCCAGCAGGAGTCGACGACAGGCTATAAATGAGCAGTTCTTC. The chain is built from TRBV5-1 and TRBJ2-1, with a weak D call TRBD1 (6 bases). Per the germline V gene, CDR1 is SGHRS and CDR2 is YFSETQ. The CDR3 is 15 residues long. The germline V and J ends were trimmed by 5 bases and 7 bases, with 19 bases remaining between them.

Note on this clonotype: Relative to the germline gene, one junction end is altered; a read error may explain this. CDR3 DNA sequence: TGTGCCAGTACCCCCCTTGCTCCCTATGAGCAGTACTTC. This translates into CASTPLAPYEQYF. The V and J genes are TRBV28 and TRBJ2-7; no clear D. CDR1 is MDHEN, CDR2 SYDVKM, per germline. The CDR3 loop spans 13 amino acids.